Below, 31 T cell receptor beta chains from the same sample are listed, as sequenced in a study of blood T cell repertoires in COVID-19. Libraries were prepared by immunoSEQ multiplex PCR; TCRdb keeps only in-frame clonotypes and omits some of them. This table has under 300,000 clones, about 90% appearing once. Sample: PBMCs or T cells enriched from blood (not recorded which). These receptors were obtained from a woman aged 18-29 years who had recovered from COVID-19.

This clone was counted once. This sequence joins TRBV28 and TRBJ1-1; 7 bases map to TRBD1. Germline CDR1 and CDR2: MDHEN and SYDVKM. The CDR3 has 14 amino acids. V lost 5 bases, J lost 3 bases, and 6 bases stayed unmatched. CDR3 coding DNA: TGTGCCAGCAGTCCGAACAGGGGCTACACTGAAGCTTTCTTT. Translation gives CASSPNRGYTEAFF.

The genes are TRBV19 and TRBJ1-2; the D is unclear. The V and J ends lost 8 bases and 4 bases respectively, with 17 bases between them. Germline V gene sequence: CDR1 LNHDA, CDR2 SQIVND (reference sequence). This CDR3 comprises 14 residues. CDR3 bases: TGTGCCAGTTTTGGGCCAGGTGGGAGCTATGGCTACACCTTC. It yields the protein CASFGPGGSYGYTF. Complete variable domain (other parts from reference TRBV19 and TRBJ1-2): DGGITQSPKYLFRKEGQNVTLSCEQNLNHDAMYWYRQDPGQGLRLIYYSQIVNDFQKGDIAEGYSVSREKKESFPLTVTSAQKNPTAFYLCASFGPGGSYGYTFGSGTRLTVV.

V gene TRBV2 combines with J gene TRBJ1-5, with D perhaps matching TRBD1 (6 bases). Trimming pared 5 bases from V and 1 base from J, leaving 12 bases between. CDR1 is SNHLY and CDR2 is FYNNEI in the germline V gene. The CDR3 runs to 15 residues. The CDR3 nucleotides read TGTGCCAGCAGTCCGTCAGGGGCCAGCAATCAGCCCCAGCATTTT. Its protein product is CASSPSGASNQPQHF.

The rearrangement joins TRBV7-3 to TRBJ2-5, with D possibly matching TRBD2 (5 bases). Trimming shortened V by 4 bases and J by 5 bases, and 14 bases separated the two germline ends. Germline V gene sequence: CDR1 SGHTA, CDR2 FQGTGA. CDR3 size: 14 residues. CDR3 region: CASSSPGVSETQYF. The CDR3 DNA follows: TGTGCCAGCAGCTCCCCCGGGGTTTCTGAGACCCAGTACTTC.

This clone has only one observation. V is TRBV5-1 and J is TRBJ2-1; no definite D call. Per germline, CDR1 SGHRS and CDR2 YFSETQ. Trimming stripped 0 bases from V and 5 bases from J, with 6 bases between. The CDR3 totals 13 residues. The CDR3 protein is CASSLDTHNEQFF. CDR3 DNA: TGCGCCAGCAGCTTGGACACCCACAATGAGCAGTTCTTC.

The V gene is TRBV27, the J gene TRBJ2-7, with D unresolved. CDR1 is MNHEY, CDR2 SMNVEV, per germline (reference sequence). This CDR3 has 14 amino acids. V shed 1 base and J shed 2 bases, with 9 bases lying between them. In DNA, the CDR3 is TGTGCCAGCAGTTTATACCGGCAGGCCTACGAGCAGTACTTC. Translated, it gives CASSLYRQAYEQYF.

The rearrangement links TRBV6-6 to TRBJ2-1, with 7 bases lining up with TRBD2. Looked up from germline, CDR1 is MNHNY and CDR2 is SVGAGI (reference sequence). The V gene end was trimmed by 5 bases and the J gene end by 0 bases; junction bases not matched to a gene: 7. The CDR3 consists of 16 residues. The CDR3 sequence: CASSRSRGVSYNEQFF. CDR3 in DNA: TGTGCCAGCAGTCGCTCTCGGGGGGTCTCCTACAATGAGCAGTTCTTC.

This rearrangement joins TRBV10-3 to TRBJ1-1; D might be TRBD1 (6 bases). The CDR3 length is 14 residues. Germline V gene data show CDR1 as ENHRY and CDR2 as SYGVKD. Trimming took 2 bases from V and 7 from J, leaving 14 bases between them. DNA of the CDR3: TGTGCCATCAGTGAGACAGGGATGGGGTTTGAAGCTTTCTTT. Protein product: CAISETGMGFEAFF.

V gene TRBV10-3 combines with J gene TRBJ1-1; no definite D call. CDR3 size: 14 residues. Per the germline V gene, CDR1 is ENHRY and CDR2 is SYGVKD. The V and J ends lost 3 bases and 1 base respectively, with 9 bases between them. The DNA for the CDR3 is TGTGCCATCAGTGACTTGGCAGGGAACACTGAAGCTTTCTTT. The encoded protein is CAISDLAGNTEAFF.

The V and J genes are TRBV28 and TRBJ1-2; D perhaps matches TRBD1 (6 bases). Germline CDR1 is MDHEN and CDR2 is SYDVKM. This CDR3 comprises 13 residues. V lost 3 bases and J 6 bases, leaving 11 bases between the germline ends. CDR3 nucleotide sequence: TGTGCCAGCAGTTTTGGGGGGGGCGATGGCTACACCTTC. As protein: CASSFGGGDGYTF.

With respect to this clone: An end of the junction differs from the germline gene, which may be a read error. This CDR3 is CASSLGGANQETQYF. The CDR3 DNA sequence: TGTGCTAGCAGCTTGGGGGGTGCGAACCAAGAGACCCAGTACTTC. The V gene is TRBV7-7, the J gene TRBJ2-5; possible D gene TRBD2, 6 bases. There are 15 residues in the CDR3. CDR1 and CDR2 from the germline V gene are SSHAT and FNYEAQ (reference sequence).

This clone appeared a single time. The V gene is TRBV6-1, the J gene TRBJ2-7; D is undetermined. Germline assignment: CDR1 MNHNS and CDR2 SASEGT. The V and J ends lost 2 bases and 4 bases respectively, with 12 bases between them. The CDR3 totals 14 residues. In DNA form, the CDR3 reads TGTGCCAGCAGTGAATTAGTTGGAGCTTACGAGCAGTACTTC. The encoded protein is CASSELVGAYEQYF.

This clone was seen just once. The gene calls are TRBV18 and TRBJ1-5, with 8 nucleotides matching TRBD1. The CDR3 contains 19 residues. J lost 7 bases, V lost 4 bases, and 21 bases had no gene match. The germline V gene has CDR1 KGHSH and CDR2 LQKENI. Here the CDR3 DNA reads TGTGCCAGCTCACTACGCGGACAGGGAGGAGGGGGATCGGAGCAGCCCCAGCATTTT. This translates into CASSLRGQGGGGSEQPQHF.

The chain has TRBV27 and TRBJ2-2, with a tentative D call TRBD1 (5 bases). V lost 4 bases and J lost 4, with 13 bases in between. Germline V gene data show CDR1 as MNHEY and CDR2 as SMNVEV (reference sequence). CDR3 length: 15 amino acids. Here the CDR3 reads CASSSQVSLTGELFF. The CDR3 bases are TGTGCCAGCAGTTCACAGGTTTCCCTCACCGGGGAGCTGTTTTTT.

The CDR3 DNA sequence: TGTGCCAGCAGTGAATGGGGGGGGCGCGACACCATATATTTT. Its protein product is CASSEWGGRDTIYF. The chain couples TRBV6-1 to TRBJ1-3; D may be TRBD1 (6 bases). The CDR3 spans 14 residues. CDR1 is MNHNS, CDR2 SASEGT, per germline. Deletions cut 2 bases from V and 8 bases from J, with 13 bases between.

The V and J genes are TRBV18 and TRBJ1-1; 7 bases align to TRBD1. CDR3 size: 15 residues. Trimming removed 4 bases from V and 1 base from J; junction bases left unmatched: 6. CDR1 and CDR2 from the germline V gene are KGHSH and LQKENI. DNA for the CDR3: TGTGCCAGCTCACACGACAGGGTCGGGAACACTGAAGCTTTCTTT. It yields the protein CASSHDRVGNTEAFF.

The V and J genes are TRBV5-1 and TRBJ1-1; D is ambiguous. Germline assignment: CDR1 SGHRS and CDR2 YFSETQ. Trimming shortened V by 3 bases and J by 4 bases, and 13 bases separated the two germline ends. The CDR3 spans 14 residues. The DNA for the CDR3 is TGCGCCAGCAGCTCGGACTTCAGTCGCACTGAAGCTTTCTTT. It encodes CASSSDFSRTEAFF.

V usage is TRBV14 and J usage is TRBJ2-7; a weak D match, TRBD2 (6 bases). The V and J ends lost 4 bases and 4 bases respectively, with 14 bases between them. The CDR3 covers 14 residues. Germline V gene lookup returns CDR1 SGHDN and CDR2 FVKESK. CDR3 in amino acids: CASSRVADQYEQYF. The CDR3 nucleotides read TGTGCCAGCAGCCGAGTAGCGGACCAATACGAGCAGTACTTC.

The chain carries TRBV28 and TRBJ2-1; the D gene is possibly TRBD1 (5 bases). The CDR3 extends over 14 amino acids. Germline CDR1 and CDR2: MDHEN and SYDVKM. Deletions cut 3 bases from V and 7 bases from J, with 13 bases between. CDR3 nucleotide sequence: TGTGCCAGCAGTTTGGCAGGGCAGAGAAATGAGCAGTTCTTC. Amino acids: CASSLAGQRNEQFF.

The rearrangement joins TRBV7-2 to TRBJ1-3; unclear D gene. Trimming removed 5 bases from V and 4 bases from J, with 18 bases in between. Looked up from germline, CDR1 is SGHTA and CDR2 is FQGNSA. The CDR3 has 16 residues. CDR3: CASSPQSTAGGNTIYF. CDR3 DNA sequence: TGTGCCAGCAGCCCCCAATCCACAGCGGGAGGAAACACCATATATTTT. The full variable domain, in which reference TRBV7-2 and TRBJ1-3 provide the parts outside the CDR3, is GAGVSQSPSNKVTEKGKDVELRCDPISGHTALYWYRQSLGQGLEFLIYFQGNSAPDKSGLPSDRFSAERTGGSVSTLTIQRTQQEDSAVYLCASSPQSTAGGNTIYFGEGSWLTVV.

The chain employs TRBV12-2 and TRBJ1-5; the table's D call, TRBD1, was not checked against the DNA. TRBV12-2 represents a pseudogene. CDR3 length: 15 residues. The CDR3 reads CASRLHGQGDQPQHF. The DNA of the CDR3 is TGTGCAAGTCGCTTACACGGACAGGGCGATCAGCCCCAGCATTTT.

V usage is TRBV7-9 and J usage is TRBJ1-2; 8 bases fit TRBD1. Germline V CDR1 and CDR2: SEHNR, FQNEAQ (reference sequence). The CDR3 contains 13 residues. Trimming took 4 bases from V and 3 from J; bases not matched to a gene: 1. The CDR3 DNA reads TGTGCCAGCAGCTCAGGGGGCTACTATGGCTACACCTTC. This sequence encodes CASSSGGYYGYTF. The full variable domain, in which reference TRBV7-9 and TRBJ1-2 provide the parts outside the CDR3, is DTGVSQNPRHKITKRGQNVTFRCDPISEHNRLYWYRQTLGQGPEFLTYFQNEAQLEKSRLLSDRFSAERPKGSFSTLEIQRTEQGDSAMYLCASSSGGYYGYTFGSGTRLTVV.

The chain links TRBV2 to TRBJ2-1, with D uncertain. The CDR3 is 13 amino acids. Trimming removed 3 bases at V and 6 bases at J, with 9 bases between. From germline, CDR1 is SNHLY and CDR2 FYNNEI. The DNA of the CDR3 is TGTGCCAGCAGTGATTGGCGGTTCAATGAGCAGTTCTTC. It specifies CASSDWRFNEQFF. Together with reference TRBV2 and TRBJ2-1, the CDR3 gives the full variable domain: EPEVTQTPSHQVTQMGQEVILRCVPISNHLYFYWYRQILGQKVEFLVSFYNNEISEKSEIFDDQFSVERPDGSNFTLKIRSTKLEDSAMYFCASSDWRFNEQFFGPGTRLTVL.

The chain uses TRBV11-3 and TRBJ2-2; tentatively, D is TRBD2 (5 bases). Germline loops: CDR1 SGHNT, CDR2 YENEEA. CDR3 length: 14 amino acids. Trimming took 0 bases from V and 6 from J, leaving 8 bases between them. As DNA, the CDR3 is TGTGCCAGCAGCTTAGATCAGGAGGCCGGGGAGCTGTTTTTT. This sequence encodes CASSLDQEAGELFF.

The chain combines TRBV19 with TRBJ2-2, with D possibly matching TRBD2 (5 bases). This CDR3 is 13 amino acids long. Germline values: CDR1 LNHDA, CDR2 SQIVND (reference sequence). The V end was cut by 6 bases, the J end by 5 bases, with 10 bases between. The CDR3 region has the DNA TGTGCCAGTAGCATGTGGGAGACCGGGGAGCTGTTTTTT. Amino acid sequence: CASSMWETGELFF.

The rearrangement uses TRBV10-3 and TRBJ2-3; possibly TRBD2 for D (6 bases). V lost 0 bases to trimming and J lost 2 bases, with 18 bases between them. The CDR3 contains 18 residues. Germline-derived CDR1 and CDR2 are ENHRY and SYGVKD. The CDR3 sequence: CAISESRFGGTSTDTQYF. CDR3 coding DNA: TGTGCCATCAGTGAGTCGAGATTCGGCGGGACCTCCACAGATACGCAGTATTTT.

This clone was detected only once. J is TRBJ1-1 and V is TRBV2; the D is unclear. Looked up from germline, CDR1 is SNHLY and CDR2 is FYNNEI. The CDR3 has 12 residues. V shed 4 bases and J shed 8 bases, with 11 bases lying between them. The CDR3 nucleotides are TGTGCCAGCAGTGTTGAGGCGGGAGAAGCTTTCTTT. This gives the protein CASSVEAGEAFF.

CDR3 loop: CASSPPGGHYGYTF. As DNA, the CDR3 is TGTGCCAGCAGCCCGCCGGGGGGCCACTATGGCTACACCTTC. The chain is built from TRBV3-1 (or the pseudogene TRBV3-2) and TRBJ1-2; tentatively, D is TRBD1 (6 bases). V was pared by 4 bases and J by 3 bases, with 12 bases between. Germline loops: CDR1 LGHDT, CDR2 YNNKEL (reference sequence). This CDR3 has 14 amino acids.

This clone came up once. V is TRBV13 and J is TRBJ2-2; a weak D match, TRBD1 (6 bases). The CDR3 is 15 amino acids. Germline CDR1 reads PRHDT; CDR2 reads FYEKMQ (reference sequence). V was cut by 4 bases and J by 2 bases, with 11 bases left in between. CDR3 in amino acids: CASSSKGVNTGELFF. The CDR3 bases are TGTGCCAGCAGCTCCAAGGGGGTCAACACCGGGGAGCTGTTTTTT.

This chain connects TRBV5-1 to TRBJ1-4; D is perhaps TRBD1 (6 bases). Looked up from germline, CDR1 is SGHRS and CDR2 is YFSETQ. The CDR3 sequence is 15 residues long. Deletions cut 4 bases from V and 2 bases from J, with 12 bases between. The CDR3 here is CASSNLQGTNEKLFF. The CDR3 nucleotides are TGCGCCAGCAGCAACCTACAGGGCACTAATGAAAAACTGTTTTTT.

V is TRBV5-1 and J is TRBJ1-2; D is undetermined. The CDR3 loop spans 14 amino acids. Germline assignment: CDR1 SGHRS and CDR2 YFSETQ. With 4 bases removed from V and 2 bases from J, the gap between germline ends came to 12 bases. The CDR3 bases are TGCGCCAGCAGCCTTGCGGAGGGAAACTATGGCTACACCTTC. It is translated as CASSLAEGNYGYTF.